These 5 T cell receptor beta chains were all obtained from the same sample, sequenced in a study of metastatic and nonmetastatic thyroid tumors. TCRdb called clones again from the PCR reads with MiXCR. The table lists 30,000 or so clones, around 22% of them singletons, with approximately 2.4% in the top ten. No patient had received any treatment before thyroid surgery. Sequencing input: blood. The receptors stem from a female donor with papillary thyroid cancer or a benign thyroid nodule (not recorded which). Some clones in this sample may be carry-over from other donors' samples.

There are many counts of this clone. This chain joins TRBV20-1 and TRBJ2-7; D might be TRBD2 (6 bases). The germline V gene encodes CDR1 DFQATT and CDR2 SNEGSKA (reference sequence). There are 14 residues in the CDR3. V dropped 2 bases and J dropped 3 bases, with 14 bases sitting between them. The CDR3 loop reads CSARRAGFGYEQYF. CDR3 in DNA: TGCAGTGCTAGACGGGCGGGATTCGGCTACGAGCAGTACTTC.

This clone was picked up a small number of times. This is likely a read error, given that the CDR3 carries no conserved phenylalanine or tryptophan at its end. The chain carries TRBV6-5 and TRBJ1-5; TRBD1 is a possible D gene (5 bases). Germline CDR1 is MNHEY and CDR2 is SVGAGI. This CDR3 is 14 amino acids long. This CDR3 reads CASSLEGAGQHQHL. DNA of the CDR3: TGTGCCAGCAGTCTAGAAGGGGCCGGTCAGCACCAGCATCTT.

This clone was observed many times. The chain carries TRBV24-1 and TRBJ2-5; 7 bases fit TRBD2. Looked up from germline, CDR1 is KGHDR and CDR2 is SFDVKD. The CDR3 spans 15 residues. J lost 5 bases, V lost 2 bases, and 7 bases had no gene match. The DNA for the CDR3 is TGTGCCACCAGTGATTGGCCAGGGAGGGATGAGACCCAGTACTTC. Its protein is CATSDWPGRDETQYF.

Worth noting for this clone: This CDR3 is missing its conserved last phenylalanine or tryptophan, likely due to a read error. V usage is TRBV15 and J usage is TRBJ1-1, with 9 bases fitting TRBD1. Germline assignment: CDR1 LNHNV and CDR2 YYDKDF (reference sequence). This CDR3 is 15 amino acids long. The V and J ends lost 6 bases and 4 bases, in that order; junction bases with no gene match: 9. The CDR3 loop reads CATRGPDRGFTEAFL. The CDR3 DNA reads TGTGCCACCAGAGGGCCGGACAGGGGATTCACTGAAGCTTTCCTT.

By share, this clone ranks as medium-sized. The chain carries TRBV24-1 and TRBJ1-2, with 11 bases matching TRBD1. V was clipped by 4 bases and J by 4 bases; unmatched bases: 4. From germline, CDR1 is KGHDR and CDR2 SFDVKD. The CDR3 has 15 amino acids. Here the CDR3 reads CATSEGDRGIYGYTF. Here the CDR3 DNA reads TGTGCCACCAGTGAGGGGGACAGGGGGATCTATGGCTACACCTTC.